This T cell receptor (beta chain) was recorded in a study of regulatory T cells in long-lasting Graves disease. Building of the TCR beta libraries involved iRepertoire HTBI primers and Arm-PCR of CDR3 regions. Each CDR3 protein is one row after TCRdb ran MiXCR on the multiplex PCR reads. The sample consists of some 370,000 distinct CDR3 sequences, approximately 25% of them appearing once. This clonotype was counted many times. Time point here: persistent/refractory GD, antithyroid drugs over 5 years with positive TRAb. RNA extracted from PBMCs served as the sequencing template. By American Thyroid Association guidelines, Graves' disease was diagnosed in the cohort. EDTA tubes collected 7.5 to 9 milliliters of peripheral blood. Sample: peripheral blood mononuclear cells (PBMCs), taken when the disease was refractory, from a patient treated with antithyroid drugs. The sequence was obtained from a woman between 40 and 50 years old with Graves disease.

The CDR3 protein is CASSFLRGKWYEQYF. The CDR3 coding sequence is TGTGCCAGCAGCTTCCTCCGGGGGAAGTGGTACGAGCAGTACTTC. The chain combines TRBV11-2 with TRBJ2-7; D might be TRBD2 (6 bases). The CDR3 sequence is 15 residues long. V was trimmed by 3 bases and J by 4 bases, leaving 16 bases between them. The germline gives CDR1 SGHAT, CDR2 FQNNGV.